The T cell receptor (beta chain) under discussion was sequenced for a study of blood T cell repertoires in COVID-19. TCRdb keeps only in-frame clones here, not all; method: immunoSEQ multiplex PCR. The sample includes approximately 70,000 clones, approximately 75% of them seen just once. Germline loops: CDR1 LNHDA, CDR2 SQIVND (reference sequence). V was pared by 2 bases and J by 11 bases, with 22 bases between. The CDR3 contains 17 residues. The specimen was peripheral blood. The receptor's source is a woman aged 55-75 years with acute or convalescent COVID-19. The chain joins TRBV19 to TRBJ1-6; D might be TRBD1 (6 bases). The CDR3 DNA follows: TGTGCCAGTAGTATACCTCCCTATAGGGGGTATCTACCACCCCTCCACTTT. Amino acid sequence: CASSIPPYRGYLPPLHF. Together with reference TRBV19 and TRBJ1-6, the CDR3 gives the full variable domain: DGGITQSPKYLFRKEGQNVTLSCEQNLNHDAMYWYRQDPGQGLRLIYYSQIVNDFQKGDIAEGYSVSREKKESFPLTVTSAQKNPTAFYLCASSIPPYRGYLPPLHFGNGTRLTVT.